This TCR beta chain was identified in a study of shared clonotypes between healthy human individuals. Overall study findings and caveats: Though the depth was large, rarefaction showed that sorted-subset sequencing was incomplete. With several donors compared, around 4.7% of naive CD4 clonotypes were shared.

Points on this clone: Antigen specificity is unknown. Other DNA sequences within the sample encode an identical CDR3.

Clones were read by immunoSEQ multiplex PCR, and TCRdb kept only the in-frame ones, dropping some. In the table there are about 2.1 million clones, about 92% of which are singletons. Only CD45RO-negative cells positively selected for CCR7 counted as naive CD8 cells, so terminally differentiated effector memory CD45RA+ cells were excluded. Sequencing was performed on naive CD8+ T cells from PBMCs. This clonotype was obtained from a man aged 18 to 29 in good health. Some clones in this sample may be carry-over from other donors' samples.

Written as DNA, the CDR3 is TGTGCCAGCAGCTTAGTTGGGGGATCCTACGAGCAGTACTTC. Protein: CASSLVGGSYEQYF. The gene calls are TRBV7-9 and TRBJ2-7; either TRBD1 or TRBD2 may supply D (5 bases each). With 1 base removed from V and 1 base from J, the gap between germline ends came to 8 bases. This CDR3 is 14 amino acids long. Germline CDR1 reads SEHNR; CDR2 reads FQNEAQ (reference sequence).